This TCR beta chain appears in the sequencing data of a study of Graves' ophthalmopathy and Graves' hyperthyroidism. This clonotype was counted at least ten times. Germline V lookup: CDR1 LGHNA, CDR2 YSLEER. CDR3 length: 16 residues. V gave up 1 base and J gave up 5 bases, with 17 bases separating them. Clinicians diagnosed using symptoms, serum thyroxine, TRAb, thyroid ultrasound and orbital computed tomography. The study amplified TCR beta CDR3 regions using RNA transcripts. First-round RT-PCR with HTBI primers preceded a second-round multiplex PCR. From the multiplex PCR reads, TCRdb called clonotypes with MiXCR, one entry per CDR3 protein. The sample lists some 370,000 distinct CDR3 sequences, about 18% occurring once.

This chain links TRBV4-3 with TRBJ2-5; tentative D call: TRBD1 (5 bases). The material sequenced was peripheral blood. The TCR was taken from an adult woman with stable Graves' hyperthyroidism. DNA of the CDR3: TGCGCCAGCAGCCAAGGGCGTCCAGGGATGATGGAGACCCAGTACTTC. It specifies CASSQGRPGMMETQYF.